This is a list of T cell receptor beta chains from one sample in a study of beta chain features in type 1 diabetes. Measured with immunoSEQ multiplex PCR; TCRdb has only the in-frame clones, and not every one. The table lists 140,000 to 150,000 clones, 40% to 55% of them singletons, with around 0.42% in the top ten. Material for sequencing was Tregs from blood. The receptor source for this set is a man between 18 and 35 years old in good health. Each CDR3 is given with its conserved first and last residue. D genes are given only for firm matches. Size is stated for part of the rows, as once, few or many counts, or as a class when the clone is expanded.

V: TRBV30; D: NA; J: TRBJ2-3; size: NA; CDR3: CAWSVEPLSQYF; DNA: TGTGCCTGGAGTGTCGAGCCGTTGTCCCAGTATTTT
V: TRBV11-2; D: TRBD2; J: TRBJ2-1; size: NA; CDR3: CASSLTSGGYNEQFF; DNA: TGTGCCAGCAGCTTAACTAGCGGGGGTTACAATGAGCAGTTCTTC
V: TRBV5-6; D: TRBD1; J: TRBJ2-5; size: once; CDR3: CASSLVTGTGETQYF; DNA: TGTGCCAGCAGCTTGGTGACAGGGACCGGGGAGACCCAGTACTTC
V: TRBV21-1; D: NA; J: TRBJ2-4; size: NA; CDR3: CASSKAQNIQYF; DNA: TGTGCCAGCAGCAAAGCGCAGAACATTCAGTACTTC
V: TRBV18; D: TRBD1; J: TRBJ1-1; size: few; CDR3: CASSPGQAGPTEAFF; DNA: TGTGCCAGCTCACCAGGACAGGCTGGGCCCACTGAAGCTTTCTTT
V: TRBV19; D: NA; J: TRBJ2-1; size: NA; CDR3: CASSITARGGEQFF; DNA: TGTGCCAGTAGTATCACGGCCAGGGGCGGGGAGCAGTTCTTC
V: TRBV7-9; D: TRBD1; J: TRBJ2-1; size: few; CDR3: CASRDRGSHEQFF; DNA: TGTGCCAGCAGGGACAGGGGTAGTCATGAGCAGTTCTTC
V: TRBV14; D: TRBD1; J: TRBJ2-7; size: NA; CDR3: CASSPPGQGFYEQYF; DNA: TGTGCCAGCAGCCCACCGGGACAGGGATTCTACGAGCAGTACTTC
V: TRBV7-8; D: NA; J: TRBJ1-1; size: NA; CDR3: CASSFGREKNTEAFF; DNA: TGTGCCAGCAGCTTTGGCAGGGAAAAGAACACTGAAGCTTTCTTT
V: TRBV30; D: NA; J: TRBJ2-3; size: NA; CDR3: CASSDGAFTDTQYF; DNA: TGTGCCTCCTCGGATGGGGCTTTCACAGATACGCAGTATTTT
V: TRBV7-3; D: NA; J: TRBJ2-7; size: NA; CDR3: CASSFHRDGEQYF; DNA: TGTGCCAGCAGCTTCCACAGGGACGGCGAGCAGTACTTC
V: TRBV10-3; D: TRBD2; J: TRBJ2-1; size: few; CDR3: CAILAEPSYNEQFF; DNA: TGTGCCATTCTAGCGGAACCCTCCTACAATGAGCAGTTCTTC
V: TRBV7-2; D: NA; J: TRBJ2-1; size: few; CDR3: CASSPTPWTENEQFF; DNA: TGTGCCAGCAGCCCCACTCCCTGGACAGAGAATGAGCAGTTCTTC
V: TRBV5-5; D: NA; J: TRBJ2-6; size: NA; CDR3: CASSFRQLFSGANVLTF; DNA: TGTGCCAGCAGCTTCCGACAGCTTTTCTCTGGGGCCAACGTCCTGACTTTC
V: TRBV7-9; D: NA; J: TRBJ2-2; size: few; CDR3: CASSIHQTGELFF; DNA: TGTGCCAGCAGCATCCATCAGACCGGGGAGCTGTTTTTT
V: TRBV20-1; D: NA; J: TRBJ2-5; size: NA; CDR3: CSARPGETQYF; DNA: TGCAGTGCGCGTCCGGGGGAGACCCAGTACTTC
V: TRBV28; D: NA; J: TRBJ1-3; size: NA; CDR3: CASTLLGGNTIYF; DNA: TGTGCCAGCACCCTTCTAGGTGGAAACACCATATATTTT
V: TRBV29-1; D: NA; J: TRBJ2-2; size: NA; CDR3: CSAKGERNTGELFF; DNA: TGCAGCGCGAAGGGGGAAAGAAACACCGGGGAGCTGTTTTTT
V: TRBV5-6; D: TRBD1; J: TRBJ2-5; size: NA; CDR3: CASSLAQGARITSETQYF; DNA: TGTGCCAGCAGCTTGGCGCAGGGGGCGCGGATAACCAGCGAGACCCAGTACTTC
V: TRBV28; D: NA; J: TRBJ1-5; size: NA; CDR3: CASSFVGLSNQPQHF; DNA: TGTGCCAGCAGTTTCGTGGGGCTTAGCAATCAGCCCCAGCATTTT
V: TRBV2; D: NA; J: TRBJ1-2; size: few; CDR3: CARPPNPGFDGYTF; DNA: TGTGCCAGACCCCCTAATCCGGGGTTCGATGGCTACACCTTC
V: TRBV6-4; D: NA; J: TRBJ1-5; size: NA; CDR3: CASSTGINQPQHF; DNA: TGTGCCAGTTCAACGGGTATCAATCAGCCCCAGCATTTT
V: TRBV28; D: NA; J: TRBJ1-2; size: NA; CDR3: CASSLMGGGGGYTF; DNA: TGTGCCAGCAGTTTAATGGGGGGTGGAGGAGGCTACACCTTC
V: TRBV9; D: NA; J: TRBJ1-1; size: NA; CDR3: CASSGGVENTEAFF; DNA: TGTGCCTCTTCGGGGGGCGTAGAGAACACTGAAGCTTTCTTT
V: TRBV6-6; D: TRBD1; J: TRBJ2-7; size: few; CDR3: CASSRDRVSSAQYF; DNA: TGTGCCAGCAGCCGGGACAGGGTATCTTCCGCGCAGTACTTC
V: TRBV11-1; D: TRBD1; J: TRBJ1-4; size: few; CDR3: CASSDREATNEKLFF; DNA: TGTGCCAGCAGCGACAGGGAAGCAACTAATGAAAAACTGTTTTTT
V: TRBV30; D: NA; J: TRBJ2-3; size: NA; CDR3: CAWSVRAGWTDTQYF; DNA: TGTGCCTGGAGTGTACGGGCAGGGTGGACAGATACGCAGTATTTT
V: TRBV5-4; D: TRBD1; J: TRBJ2-1; size: NA; CDR3: CASSWTGALINEQFF; DNA: TGTGCCAGCAGCTGGACAGGGGCATTGATCAATGAGCAGTTCTTC